This T cell receptor (beta chain) was profiled in a study of vaccination effects on CD4 cells after COVID-19. Turning to the study itself: CD4+ T cells specific for antigen were expanded with viral peptide pools by the ViraFEST assay before sequencing. Samples were collected from a few convalescent patients early and late following vaccination.

Points from the study as a whole: Marked clonal contraction of both clone types appeared late after vaccination. Relatively few convalescent patients took part in the study, which had no early post-infection timepoints.

It was after more than 8 days of culture that CD4+ T cells were isolated. Sometime from March through December 2020, the person acquired a SARS-CoV-2 infection that PCR confirmed. Participants each got two BNT162b2 or mRNA-1273 vaccine doses. As to this clone: As yet, its antigen is unknown.

Generated by immunoSEQ multiplex PCR, the TCRdb table keeps only in-frame clones and is missing some. The sample comprises about 34,000 clones, around 72% of which are singletons, and approximately 6.3% rests with the top ten. The CDR3 is 13 residues long. The chain links TRBV21-1 to TRBJ2-5; the table's D call TRBD2 went unverified against the DNA. TRBV21-1 is termed a pseudogene. The starting material was CD4+ T cells from PBMCs cultured without peptide, obtained after COVID-19 vaccination. This TCR came from a human donor who had a prior SARS-CoV-2 infection. CDR3: CASSTDCQETQYF. The CDR3 bases are TGTGCCAGCAGCACGGACTGCCAAGAGACCCAGTACTTC.